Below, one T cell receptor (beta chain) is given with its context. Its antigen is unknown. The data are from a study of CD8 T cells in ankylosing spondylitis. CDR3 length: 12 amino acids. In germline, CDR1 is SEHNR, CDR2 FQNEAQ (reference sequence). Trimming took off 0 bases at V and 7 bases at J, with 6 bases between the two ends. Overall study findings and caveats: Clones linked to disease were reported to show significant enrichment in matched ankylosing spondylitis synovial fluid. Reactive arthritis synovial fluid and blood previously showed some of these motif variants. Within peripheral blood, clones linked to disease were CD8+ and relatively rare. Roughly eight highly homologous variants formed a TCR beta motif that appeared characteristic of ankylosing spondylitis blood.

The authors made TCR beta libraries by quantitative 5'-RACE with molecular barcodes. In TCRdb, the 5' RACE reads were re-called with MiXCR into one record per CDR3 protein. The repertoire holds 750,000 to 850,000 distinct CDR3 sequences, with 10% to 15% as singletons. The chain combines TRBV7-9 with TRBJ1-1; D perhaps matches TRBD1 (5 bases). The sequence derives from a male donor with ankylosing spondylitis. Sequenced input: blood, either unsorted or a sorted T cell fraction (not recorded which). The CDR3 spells CASSLAQGEAFF. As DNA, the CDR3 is TGTGCCAGCAGCTTAGCCCAGGGTGAAGCTTTCTTT. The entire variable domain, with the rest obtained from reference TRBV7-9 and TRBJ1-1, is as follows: DTGVSQNPRHKITKRGQNVTFRCDPISEHNRLYWYRQTLGQGPEFLTYFQNEAQLEKSRLLSDRFSAERPKGSFSTLEIQRTEQGDSAMYLCASSLAQGEAFFGQGTRLTVV.